Listed below are T cell receptor beta chains from one sample, sequenced in a study of T cells in localized non-small cell lung cancer. Assay used: immunoSEQ multiplex PCR; TCRdb lists only in-frame clones, some missing. The sample contains 1,900 or so clones, about 26% of which appear only once. The sequencing used normal lung tissue next to the tumor, collected before any cancer treatment. These receptor sequences come from a woman aged 40 to 75 with stage II lung adenocarcinoma. Both conserved end residues are part of each CDR3. The D gene is left open where the match is weak. Only some rows state a clone size, as once, few, many or a class for expanded clones.

>11|TRBV10-1|TRBJ2-7|.|TRBD1
TGCGCCAGCGGACAGGGGTACGAGCAGTACTTC
CASGQGYEQYF
>17|TRBV5-1|TRBJ2-3|once|TRBD2
TGCGCCAGCAGCTTGGAGGCTAGCGGGAGTGTTGGAGATACGCAGTATTTT
CASSLEASGSVGDTQYF
>15|TRBV11-3|TRBJ2-5|medium-sized|.
TGTGCCAGCAGCTTGAGGGGCAACAGGGAAGAGACCCAGTACTTC
CASSLRGNREETQYF
>14|TRBV28|TRBJ1-2|.|.
TGTGCCAGCACCGGCGGGCCCGCTAACTATGGCTACACCTTC
CASTGGPANYGYTF
>16|TRBV28|TRBJ2-7|.|TRBD1
TGTGCCAGCACCCTCTCCTCCGGCAGGGGGTTTTACGAGCAGTACTTC
CASTLSSGRGFYEQYF
>15|TRBV6-8|TRBJ1-5|.|TRBD1
TGTGCCAGCAGTGACGGGACAGGGAGTGGTCAGCCCCAGCATTTT
CASSDGTGSGQPQHF
>14|TRBV15|TRBJ2-1|.|TRBD2
TGTGCCACCAGCAGACCCGGGACTAGCGCTGAGCAGTTCTTC
CATSRPGTSAEQFF
>14|TRBV6-8|TRBJ2-7|once|.
TGTGCCAGCAGTACGCTAGCGCACTCCTACGAGCAGTACTTC
CASSTLAHSYEQYF
>13|TRBV6-8|TRBJ2-1|few|TRBD1
TGTGCCAGCAGAACAGGACAGGGGAATGAGCAGTTCTTC
CASRTGQGNEQFF
>18|TRBV11-3|TRBJ2-7|.|TRBD2
TGTGCCAGCAGCTTAGGGGGCCTAGCGGGAGTAAACTCCTACGAGCAGTACTTC
CASSLGGLAGVNSYEQYF
>15|TRBV28|TRBJ2-3|.|TRBD1
TGTGCCAGCAGTGACAGGGCGAGCGGCACAGATACGCAGTATTTT
CASSDRASGTDTQYF
>15|TRBV18|TRBJ1-4|.|.
TGTGCCAGCTCACCGCCATGGGGTGAAGACGAAAAACTGTTTTTT
CASSPPWGEDEKLFF
>16|TRBV2|TRBJ2-3|few|.
TGTGCCAGCACCCACAACGCGGCTAGCCCCACAGATACGCAGTATTTT
CASTHNAASPTDTQYF
>13|TRBV30|TRBJ1-5|.|.
TGTGCCTCCCAGGGCTCCTTCAATCAGCCCCAGCATTTT
CASQGSFNQPQHF
>15|TRBV9|TRBJ2-7|few|.
TGTGCCAGCACCCCAAACGCGGTGAGCTCCTACGAGCAGTACTTC
CASTPNAVSSYEQYF
>17|TRBV15|TRBJ1-2|.|TRBD1
TGTGCCACCAGCAGGCGCCTGGGGGCAGGGGGCCTCCATGGCTACACCTTC
CATSRRLGAGGLHGYTF
>14|TRBV28|TRBJ1-1|.|TRBD1
TGTGCCAGCTCGACGGACAGGACAAACACTGAAGCTTTCTTT
CASSTDRTNTEAFF
>13|TRBV28|TRBJ1-1|.|.
TGTGCCAGCAGTCCGGGGGTGAACACTGAAGCTTTCTTT
CASSPGVNTEAFF
>15|TRBV9|TRBJ1-1|medium-sized|TRBD1
TGTGCCAGCAGCGGGACAGGGGGAACTGTCACTGAAGCTTTCTTT
CASSGTGGTVTEAFF
>18|TRBV28|TRBJ1-3|large|TRBD1
TGTGCCAGCAGCCCCCGGGACAGCCTGTACTCCTCTGGAAACACCATATATTTT
CASSPRDSLYSSGNTIYF
>13|TRBV9|TRBJ2-7|.|TRBD1
TGTGCCAGCAGTCTCGACAGGGGGCAAGAGCAGTACTTC
CASSLDRGQEQYF
>14|TRBV9|TRBJ2-7|.|TRBD1
TGTGCCAGCAGGCCCGGACAGGGACCCTACGAGCAGTACTTC
CASRPGQGPYEQYF
>14|TRBV11-3|TRBJ1-2|medium-sized|.
TGTGCCAGCGCCGAACAGGGCGGTGGATATGGCTACACCTTC
CASAEQGGGYGYTF
>15|TRBV6-8|TRBJ2-7|medium-sized|.
TGTGCCAGCAGTTACTCTTCTAGCAGAGGCTACGAGCAGTACTTC
CASSYSSSRGYEQYF
>14|TRBV28|TRBJ1-1|.|.
TGTGCCAGCAGTTCAATCCAGATAACCACTGAAGCTTTCTTT
CASSSIQITTEAFF
>14|TRBV10-2|TRBJ1-3|.|.
TGCGCCAGCAGAGGACGGGACTCTGGAAACACCATATATTTT
CASRGRDSGNTIYF
>13|TRBV28|TRBJ1-2|few|TRBD1
TGTGCCTCCCAGGGGGTCCCCAATTATGGCTACACCTTC
CASQGVPNYGYTF
>12|TRBV6-8|TRBJ2-1|.|TRBD2
TGTGCCAGCAGTGACCGCAGCGGGATCTATTTCTTC
CASSDRSGIYFF
>18|TRBV28|TRBJ2-7|.|TRBD1
TGTGCCAGCAGTTTATTCGACCTTATTGGGACAGGCCCTTACGAGCAGTACTTC
CASSLFDLIGTGPYEQYF
>13|TRBV6-8|TRBJ1-3|few|.
TGTGCCAGCAGTCAGGCCTCTGGAAACACCATATATTTT
CASSQASGNTIYF
>18|TRBV28|TRBJ1-3|.|TRBD1
TGTGCCAGCAGTTTAATGGGACAGAACTTCGGCTCTGGAAACACCATATATTTT
CASSLMGQNFGSGNTIYF